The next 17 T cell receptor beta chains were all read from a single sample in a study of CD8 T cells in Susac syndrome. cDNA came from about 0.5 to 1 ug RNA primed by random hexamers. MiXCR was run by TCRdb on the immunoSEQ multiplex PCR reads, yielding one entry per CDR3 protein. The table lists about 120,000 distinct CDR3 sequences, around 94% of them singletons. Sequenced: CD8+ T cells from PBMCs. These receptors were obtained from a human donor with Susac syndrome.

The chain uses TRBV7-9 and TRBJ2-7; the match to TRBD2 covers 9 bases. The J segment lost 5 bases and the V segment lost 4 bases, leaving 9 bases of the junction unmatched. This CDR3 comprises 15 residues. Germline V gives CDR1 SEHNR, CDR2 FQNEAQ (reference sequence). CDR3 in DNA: TGTGCCAGCAGCTCTAGGCGGGGGGGCCGGGACGAGCAGTACTTC. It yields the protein CASSSRRGGRDEQYF.

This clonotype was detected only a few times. The DNA of the CDR3 is TGTGCCAGCAGTTTTCCGGGGGTCACAGATACGCAGTATTTT. Encoded protein: CASSFPGVTDTQYF. This chain uses TRBV2 with TRBJ2-3; TRBD2 might be the D (6 bases). Germline V gives CDR1 SNHLY, CDR2 FYNNEI. The V and J ends lost 5 bases and 2 bases respectively, with 11 bases between them. The CDR3 has 14 residues.

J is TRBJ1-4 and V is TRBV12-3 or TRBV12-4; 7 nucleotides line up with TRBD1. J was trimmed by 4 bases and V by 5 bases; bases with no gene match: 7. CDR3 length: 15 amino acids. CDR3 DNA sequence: TGTGCCAGCAGTCCTCGGACAGGTGATAATGAAAAACTGTTTTTT. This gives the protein CASSPRTGDNEKLFF.

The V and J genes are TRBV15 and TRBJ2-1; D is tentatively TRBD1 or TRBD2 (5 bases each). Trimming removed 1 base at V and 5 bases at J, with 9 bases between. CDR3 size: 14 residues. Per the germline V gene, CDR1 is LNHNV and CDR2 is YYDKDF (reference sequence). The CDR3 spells CATSRGGEDNEQFF. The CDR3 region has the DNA TGTGCCACCAGCAGAGGAGGGGAAGACAATGAGCAGTTCTTC.

The CDR3 DNA sequence: TGTGCCAGCAGTTTAGCGGTCAGCGGGGGGGCCAATGAGCAGTTCTTC. Translation: CASSLAVSGGANEQFF. The chain uses TRBV12-3 or TRBV12-4 and TRBJ2-1; 10 bases align to TRBD2. J was trimmed by 6 bases and V by 0 bases; bases with no gene match: 5. CDR3 length equals 16 residues.

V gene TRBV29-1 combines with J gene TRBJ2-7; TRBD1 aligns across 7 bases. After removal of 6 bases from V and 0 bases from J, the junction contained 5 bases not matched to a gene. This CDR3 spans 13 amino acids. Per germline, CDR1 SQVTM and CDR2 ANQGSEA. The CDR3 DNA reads TGCAGCGTCGTTCGGGACAGCTCCTACGAGCAGTACTTC. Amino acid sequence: CSVVRDSSYEQYF.

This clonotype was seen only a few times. This CDR3 reads CASSSGQSYEQYF. DNA of the CDR3: TGTGCCAGCAGCTCGGGACAGTCCTACGAGCAGTACTTC. J is TRBJ2-7 and V is TRBV13; TRBD1 matches at 7 bases. The CDR3 runs to 13 residues. CDR1 PRHDT and CDR2 FYEKMQ come from the germline V gene (reference sequence). The J segment lost 1 base and the V segment lost 4 bases, leaving 1 base of the junction unmatched.

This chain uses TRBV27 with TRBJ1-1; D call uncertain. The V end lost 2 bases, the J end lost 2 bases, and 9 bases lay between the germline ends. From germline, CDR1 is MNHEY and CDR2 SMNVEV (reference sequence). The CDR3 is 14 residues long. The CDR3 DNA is TGTGCCAGCAGTTTACTAGGTAGTAACACTGAAGCTTTCTTT. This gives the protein CASSLLGSNTEAFF.

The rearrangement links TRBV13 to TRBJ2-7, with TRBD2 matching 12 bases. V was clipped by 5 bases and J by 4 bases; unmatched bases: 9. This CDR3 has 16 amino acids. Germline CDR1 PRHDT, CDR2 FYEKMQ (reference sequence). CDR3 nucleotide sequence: TGTGCCAGCAGCCCCCCAGGACTAGCGGGGAAATACGAGCAGTACTTC. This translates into CASSPPGLAGKYEQYF.

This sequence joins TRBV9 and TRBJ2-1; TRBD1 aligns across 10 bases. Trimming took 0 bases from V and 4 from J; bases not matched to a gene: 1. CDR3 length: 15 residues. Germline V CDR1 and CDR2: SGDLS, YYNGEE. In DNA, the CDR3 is TGTGCCAGCAGCGTAGTGGGACAGGGGTACAATGAGCAGTTCTTC. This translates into CASSVVGQGYNEQFF.

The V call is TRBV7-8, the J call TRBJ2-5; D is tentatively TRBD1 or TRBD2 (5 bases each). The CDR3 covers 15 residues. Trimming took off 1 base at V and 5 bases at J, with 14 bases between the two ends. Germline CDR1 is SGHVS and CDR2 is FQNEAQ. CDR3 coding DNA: TGTGCCAGCAGCTTAGGGGGGATAGGCCGGGAGACCCAGTACTTC. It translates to CASSLGGIGRETQYF. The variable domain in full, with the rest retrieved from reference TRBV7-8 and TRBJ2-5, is GAGVSQSPRYKVAKRGQDVALRCDPISGHVSLFWYQQALGQGPEFLTYFQNEAQLDKSGLPSDRFFAERPEGSVSTLKIQRTQQEDSAVYLCASSLGGIGRETQYFGPGTRLLVL.

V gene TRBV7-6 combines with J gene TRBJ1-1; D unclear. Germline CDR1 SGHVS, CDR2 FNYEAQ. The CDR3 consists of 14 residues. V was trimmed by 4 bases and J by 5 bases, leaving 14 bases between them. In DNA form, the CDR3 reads TGTGCCAGCAGCTCCACGGGGATTCGGACTGAAGCTTTCTTT. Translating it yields CASSSTGIRTEAFF. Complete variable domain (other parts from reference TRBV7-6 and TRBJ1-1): GAGVSQSPRYKVTKRGQDVALRCDPISGHVSLYWYRQALGQGPEFLTYFNYEAQQDKSGLPNDRFSAERPEGSISTLTIQRTEQRDSAMYRCASSSTGIRTEAFFGQGTRLTVV.

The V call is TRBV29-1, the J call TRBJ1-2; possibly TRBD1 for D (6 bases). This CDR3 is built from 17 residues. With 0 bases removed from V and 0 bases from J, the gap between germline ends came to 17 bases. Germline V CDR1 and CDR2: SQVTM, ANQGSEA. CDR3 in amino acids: CSVEDRGGLRTNYGYTF. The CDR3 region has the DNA TGCAGCGTTGAAGATCGGGGGGGGCTAAGGACTAACTATGGCTACACCTTC.

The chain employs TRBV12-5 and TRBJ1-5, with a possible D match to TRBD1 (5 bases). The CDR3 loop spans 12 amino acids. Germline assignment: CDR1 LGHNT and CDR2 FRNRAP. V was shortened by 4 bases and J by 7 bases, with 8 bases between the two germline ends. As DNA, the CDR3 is TGTGCTAGTGGTTATGGGGGACAGCCCCAGCATTTT. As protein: CASGYGGQPQHF.

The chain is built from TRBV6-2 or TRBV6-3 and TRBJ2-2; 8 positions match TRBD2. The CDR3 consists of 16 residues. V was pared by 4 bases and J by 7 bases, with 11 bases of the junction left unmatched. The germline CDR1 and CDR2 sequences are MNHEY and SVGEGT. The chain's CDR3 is CASSSLGEREYGELFF. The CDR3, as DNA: TGTGCCAGCAGTTCCCTCGGCGAGCGGGAGTACGGGGAGCTGTTTTTT.

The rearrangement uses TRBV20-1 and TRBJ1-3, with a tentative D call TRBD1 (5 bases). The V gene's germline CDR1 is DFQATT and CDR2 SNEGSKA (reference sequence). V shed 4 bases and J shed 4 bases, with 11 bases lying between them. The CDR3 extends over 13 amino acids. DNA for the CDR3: TGCAGTGCTACCGGGACGACGGGAAACACCATATATTTT. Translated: CSATGTTGNTIYF.

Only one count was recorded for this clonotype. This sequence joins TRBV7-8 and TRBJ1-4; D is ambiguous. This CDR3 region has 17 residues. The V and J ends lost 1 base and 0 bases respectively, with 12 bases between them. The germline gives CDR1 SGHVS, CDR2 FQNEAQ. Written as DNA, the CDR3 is TGTGCCAGCAGCTTAGTTCCGGGCCTCGCAACTAATGAAAAACTGTTTTTT. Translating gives CASSLVPGLATNEKLFF.